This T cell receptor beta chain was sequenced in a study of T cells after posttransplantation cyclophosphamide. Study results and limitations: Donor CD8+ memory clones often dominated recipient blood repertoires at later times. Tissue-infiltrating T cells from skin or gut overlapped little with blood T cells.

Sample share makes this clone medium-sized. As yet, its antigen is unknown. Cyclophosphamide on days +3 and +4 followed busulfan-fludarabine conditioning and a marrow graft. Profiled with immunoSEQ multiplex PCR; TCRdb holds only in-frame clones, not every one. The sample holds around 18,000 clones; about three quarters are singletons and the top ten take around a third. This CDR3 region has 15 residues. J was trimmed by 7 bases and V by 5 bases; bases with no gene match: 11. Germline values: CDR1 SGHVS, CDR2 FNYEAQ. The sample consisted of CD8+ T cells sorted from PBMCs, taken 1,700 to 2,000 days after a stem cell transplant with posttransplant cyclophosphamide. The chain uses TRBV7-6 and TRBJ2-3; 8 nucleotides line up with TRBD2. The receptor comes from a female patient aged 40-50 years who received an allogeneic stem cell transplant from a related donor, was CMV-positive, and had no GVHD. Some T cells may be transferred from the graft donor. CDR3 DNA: TGTGCCAGCAGCCACCCCCCAGCGGGGGTGCATACGCAGTATTTT. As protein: CASSHPPAGVHTQYF. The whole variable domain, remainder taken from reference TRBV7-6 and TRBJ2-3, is GAGVSQSPRYKVTKRGQDVALRCDPISGHVSLYWYRQALGQGPEFLTYFNYEAQQDKSGLPNDRFSAERPEGSISTLTIQRTEQRDSAMYRCASSHPPAGVHTQYFGPGTRLTVL.